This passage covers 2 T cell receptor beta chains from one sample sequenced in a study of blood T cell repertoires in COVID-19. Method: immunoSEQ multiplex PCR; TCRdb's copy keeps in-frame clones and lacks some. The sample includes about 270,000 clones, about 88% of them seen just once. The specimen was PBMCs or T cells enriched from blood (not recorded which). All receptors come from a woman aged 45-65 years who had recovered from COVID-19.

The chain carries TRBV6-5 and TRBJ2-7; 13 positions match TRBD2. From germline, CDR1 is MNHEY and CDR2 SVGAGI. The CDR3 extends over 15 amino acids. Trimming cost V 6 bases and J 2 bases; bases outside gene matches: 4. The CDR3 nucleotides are TGTGCCAGCAGGGGGACTAGCGGGGCTACCTACGAGCAGTACTTC. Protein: CASRGTSGATYEQYF.

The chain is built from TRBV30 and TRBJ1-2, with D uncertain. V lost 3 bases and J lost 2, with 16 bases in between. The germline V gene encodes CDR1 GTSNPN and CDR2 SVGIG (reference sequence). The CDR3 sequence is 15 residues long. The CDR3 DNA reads TGTGCCTGGAGATCGCCGAGGGCTGGGAACTATGGCTACACCTTC. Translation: CAWRSPRAGNYGYTF.